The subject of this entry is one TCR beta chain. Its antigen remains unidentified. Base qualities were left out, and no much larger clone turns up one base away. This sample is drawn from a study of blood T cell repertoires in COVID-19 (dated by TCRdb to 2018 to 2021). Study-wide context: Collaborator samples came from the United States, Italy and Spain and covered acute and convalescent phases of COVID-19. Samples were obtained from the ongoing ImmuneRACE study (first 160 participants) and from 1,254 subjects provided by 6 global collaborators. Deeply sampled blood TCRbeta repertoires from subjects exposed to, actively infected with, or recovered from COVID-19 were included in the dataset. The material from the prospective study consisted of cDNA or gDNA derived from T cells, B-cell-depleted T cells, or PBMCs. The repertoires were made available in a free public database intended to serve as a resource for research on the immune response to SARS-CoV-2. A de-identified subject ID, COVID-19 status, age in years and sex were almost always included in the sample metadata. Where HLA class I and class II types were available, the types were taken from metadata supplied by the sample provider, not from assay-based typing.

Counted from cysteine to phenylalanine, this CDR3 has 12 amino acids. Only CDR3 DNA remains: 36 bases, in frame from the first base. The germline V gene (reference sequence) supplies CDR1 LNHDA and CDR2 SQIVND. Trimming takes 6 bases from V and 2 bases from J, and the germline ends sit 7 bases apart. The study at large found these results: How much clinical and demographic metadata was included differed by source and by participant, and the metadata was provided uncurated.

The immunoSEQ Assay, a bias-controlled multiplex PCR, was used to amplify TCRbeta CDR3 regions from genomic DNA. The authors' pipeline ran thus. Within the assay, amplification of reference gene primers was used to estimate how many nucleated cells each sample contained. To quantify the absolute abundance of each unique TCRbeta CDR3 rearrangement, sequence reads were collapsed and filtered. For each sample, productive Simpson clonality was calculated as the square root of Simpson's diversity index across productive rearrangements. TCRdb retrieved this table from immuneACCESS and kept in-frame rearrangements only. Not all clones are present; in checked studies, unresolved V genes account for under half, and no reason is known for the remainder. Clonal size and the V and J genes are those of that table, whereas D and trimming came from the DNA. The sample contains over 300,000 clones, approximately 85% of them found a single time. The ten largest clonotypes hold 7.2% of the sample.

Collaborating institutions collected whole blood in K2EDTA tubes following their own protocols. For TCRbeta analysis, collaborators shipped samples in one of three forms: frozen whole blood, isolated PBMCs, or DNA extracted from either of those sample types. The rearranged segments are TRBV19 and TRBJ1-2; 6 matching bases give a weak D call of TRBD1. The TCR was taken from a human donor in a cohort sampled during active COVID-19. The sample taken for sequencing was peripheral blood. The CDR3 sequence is CASRTGNYGYTF. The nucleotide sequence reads TGTGCCAGTAGAACAGGGAACTATGGCTACACCTTC.